Each of the 8 T cell receptor beta chains below was sequenced from the same sample in a study of shared clonotypes between healthy human individuals. Produced via immunoSEQ multiplex PCR; TCRdb's table is partial and in-frame only. Found here are about 470,000 clones, roughly 80% of them singletons; the top ten hold less than 15%. Sequenced material: PBMCs. Receptor source: a woman in her 40s in good health. Some clones in this sample may be carry-over from other donors' samples.

V usage is TRBV12-5 and J usage is TRBJ2-5, with D possibly called TRBD1 or TRBD2 (5 bases each). Germline-derived CDR1 and CDR2 are LGHNT and FRNRAP. Deletions cut 1 base from V and 4 bases from J, with 10 bases between. The CDR3 spans 14 residues. CDR3 region: CASGLAGTGETQYF. In DNA, the CDR3 is TGTGCTAGTGGTTTGGCCGGGACCGGAGAGACCCAGTACTTC.

This clone was seen just once. One end of the junction is discordant with germline, which a read error may explain. This chain links TRBV19 with TRBJ1-4; maybe TRBD1 (5 bases). CDR3 size: 15 residues. Germline CDR1 is LNHDA and CDR2 is SQIVND (reference sequence). The CDR3 sequence is CASTDGAPTNEKLFF. CDR3 nucleotide sequence: TGTGCCAGTACCGATGGGGCCCCAACTAATGAAAAATTGTTTTTT.

The chain's CDR3 is CASSDPGQQPQHF. The CDR3 DNA sequence: TGTGCCAGCAGTGACCCTGGTCAACAGCCCCAGCATTTT. This rearrangement joins TRBV28 to TRBJ1-5; D gene unclear. Germline V gives CDR1 MDHEN, CDR2 SYDVKM. Trimming removed 5 bases at V and 7 bases at J, with 12 bases between. The CDR3 contains 13 residues.

This rearrangement joins TRBV2 to TRBJ1-1, with D tentatively TRBD1 (5 bases). The CDR3 sequence is 15 residues long. Germline V gives CDR1 SNHLY, CDR2 FYNNEI. V lost 5 bases and J 5 bases, leaving 18 bases between the germline ends. The DNA for the CDR3 is TGTGCCAGCAGTACCGGGGAGGGGCTGAGGACTGAAGCTTTCTTT. This encodes CASSTGEGLRTEAFF.

CDR3 nucleotide sequence: TGTGCCAGCAGCTTAAAGGCCGGGGACAAAAACATTCAGTACTTC. Translation: CASSLKAGDKNIQYF. The chain couples TRBV7-2 to TRBJ2-4, with D perhaps matching TRBD2 (5 bases). Germline-derived CDR1 and CDR2 are SGHTA and FQGNSA. CDR3 length equals 15 residues. Deletions cut 2 bases from V and 3 bases from J, with 11 bases between.

The CDR3 bases are TGTGCCAGCACCGACCCCGTGGGGGTTAGTGAAAAACTGTTTTTT. Translated, it gives CASTDPVGVSEKLFF. J is TRBJ1-4 and V is TRBV6-1, with D possibly matching TRBD1 (5 bases). Trimming pared 7 bases from V and 7 bases from J, leaving 19 bases between. This CDR3 has 15 amino acids. The V gene's germline CDR1 is MNHNS and CDR2 SASEGT.

The chain uses TRBV7-2 and TRBJ1-2; maybe TRBD1 (6 bases). Germline lookup yields CDR1 SGHTA and CDR2 FQGNSA. The CDR3 length is 16 residues. V lost 1 base and J 4 bases, leaving 16 bases between the germline ends. CDR3 DNA: TGTGCCAGCAGCTTAGGGAACAGGGCAGGTGGCTATGGCTACACCTTC. Protein product: CASSLGNRAGGYGYTF. Full variable domain (remainder filled in from reference TRBV7-2 and TRBJ1-2): GAGVSQSPSNKVTEKGKDVELRCDPISGHTALYWYRQSLGQGLEFLIYFQGNSAPDKSGLPSDRFSAERTGGSVSTLTIQRTQQEDSAVYLCASSLGNRAGGYGYTFGSGTRLTVV.

The V call is TRBV9, the J call TRBJ2-4; perhaps D is TRBD1 or TRBD2 (5 bases each). Trimming removed 0 bases at V and 4 bases at J, with 5 bases between. The V gene's germline CDR1 is SGDLS and CDR2 YYNGEE. This CDR3 region has 13 residues. CDR3 amino acids: CASSVGGKNIQYF. CDR3 sequence (DNA): TGTGCCAGCAGCGTAGGGGGGAAAAACATTCAGTACTTC. The variable domain in full, with the rest retrieved from reference TRBV9 and TRBJ2-4, is DSGVTQTPKHLITATGQRVTLRCSPRSGDLSVYWYQQSLDQGLQFLIQYYNGEERAKGNILERFSAQQFPDLHSELNLSSLELGDSALYFCASSVGGKNIQYFGAGTRLSVL.